One and the same sample provided the 16 T cell receptor beta chains below, sequenced in a study of Graves' ophthalmopathy and Graves' hyperthyroidism. TCR beta CDR3 amplification used RNA transcripts. RT-PCR with HTBI primers came first, then second-round multiplex PCR. Each CDR3 protein gets one entry after TCRdb re-called the multiplex PCR reads with MiXCR. The sample shows 200,000 to 300,000 distinct CDR3 sequences, around 42% of them seen only once. The sample comprised peripheral blood. The source of these receptors is an adult man with Graves' ophthalmopathy.

This clonotype appeared a few times. The chain employs TRBV5-4 and TRBJ1-5; no clear D gene. Trimming removed 2 bases from V and 3 bases from J, with 9 bases in between. CDR1 SGHNT and CDR2 YYREEE come from the germline V gene (reference sequence). This CDR3 region has 14 residues. DNA of the CDR3: TGTGCCAGCAGCTTAGCAGACACCAATCAGCCCCAGCATTTT. This sequence encodes CASSLADTNQPQHF.

This clonotype has a handful of counts. V and J are TRBV19 and TRBJ1-5, with a tentative D call TRBD1 (5 bases). The CDR3 sequence is 11 residues long. The germline V gene encodes CDR1 LNHDA and CDR2 SQIVND (reference sequence). Deletions cut 3 bases from V and 15 bases from J, with 12 bases between. The CDR3, as DNA: TGTGCCAGTAGTATGGGACTTATGACGCATTTT. This encodes CASSMGLMTHF.

This rearrangement joins TRBV12-3 or TRBV12-4 to TRBJ1-3; D gene ambiguous. The CDR3 has 14 residues. Trimming stripped 5 bases from V and 4 bases from J, with 12 bases between. In DNA form, the CDR3 reads TGTGCCAGCAGTCCCCCTCCCGGAGGAAACACCATATATTTT. This codes for CASSPPPGGNTIYF.

Points on this clonotype: Germline is not matched at one junction end, which may reflect a read error. This chain connects TRBV7-8 to TRBJ1-3; no definite D call. The CDR3 totals 14 residues. The germline CDR1 and CDR2 sequences are SGHVS and FQNEAQ. The CDR3 here is CASSRESSGNTIYF. The CDR3 bases are TGCGCCAGCAGCCGGGAGAGCTCTGGAAACACCATATATTTT.

In this sample, this clonotype turned up a few times. This chain links TRBV2 with TRBJ2-7; D may be TRBD1 (6 bases). V lost 8 bases and J lost 9, with 20 bases in between. The CDR3 covers 13 residues. Looked up from germline, CDR1 is SNHLY and CDR2 is FYNNEI. CDR3 DNA: TGTGCCAGCGAGCAGGGGCATAGGGTAGCGCAGTACTTC. This codes for CASEQGHRVAQYF. Variable domain in full (rest from reference TRBV2 and TRBJ2-7): EPEVTQTPSHQVTQMGQEVILRCVPISNHLYFYWYRQILGQKVEFLVSFYNNEISEKSEIFDDQFSVERPDGSNFTLKIRSTKLEDSAMYFCASEQGHRVAQYFGPGTRLTVT.

This clonotype was detected a few times. This chain links TRBV12-3 or TRBV12-4 with TRBJ2-5; D is undetermined. This CDR3 spans 14 amino acids. Trimming cost V 0 bases and J 2 bases, with 7 bases left between them. Written as DNA, the CDR3 is TGTGCCAGCAGTTTAGCTCCAATTCAAGAGACCCAGTACTTC. Protein sequence: CASSLAPIQETQYF.

There are a few counts of this clonotype. V and J are TRBV12-3 or TRBV12-4 and TRBJ1-6, with a weak D call TRBD1 (6 bases). The V end was cut by 5 bases, the J end by 0 bases, with 14 bases between. The CDR3 length is 17 residues. For the CDR3, the DNA is TGTGCCAGCAGTCCCTACAGGGAGATCTCCTATAATTCACCCCTCCACTTT. Translating it yields CASSPYREISYNSPLHF.

The CDR3 DNA follows: TGCGCCAGCAGCCAAGTGGGACAGTACTATGGCTACACCTTC. It is translated as CASSQVGQYYGYTF. This sequence joins TRBV4-1 and TRBJ1-2, with TRBD1 matching over 7 bases. The CDR3 consists of 14 residues. V dropped 1 base and J dropped 3; count of bases not matched to a gene: 2. Per the germline V gene, CDR1 is MGHRA and CDR2 is YSYEKL.

The chain couples TRBV19 to TRBJ2-2, with D maybe TRBD2 (6 bases). Trimming shortened V by 9 bases and J by 0 bases, and 20 bases separated the two germline ends. Germline V CDR1 and CDR2: LNHDA, SQIVND (reference sequence). The CDR3 loop spans 17 amino acids. CDR3 loop: CASKALGGGTNTGELFF. The CDR3 DNA sequence: TGTGCCAGCAAAGCCTTAGGAGGCGGGACGAACACCGGGGAGCTGTTTTTT.

The chain couples TRBV7-2 to TRBJ2-7, with D possibly matching TRBD1 (5 bases). Germline V gene sequence: CDR1 SGHTA, CDR2 FQGNSA. The CDR3 runs to 14 residues. The V and J ends lost 8 bases and 6 bases respectively, with 20 bases between them. The CDR3 loop reads CASGFLPSQGEQYF. In nucleotides, the CDR3 is TGTGCCAGCGGTTTCCTCCCGTCCCAGGGCGAGCAGTACTTC.

This rearrangement joins TRBV25-1 to TRBJ2-7; 9 bases match TRBD2. Germline trimming cut 8 bases from V and 6 bases from J; bases unmatched to any gene: 5. Germline loops: CDR1 MGHDK, CDR2 SYGVNS. The CDR3 sequence is 12 residues long. In nucleotides, the CDR3 is TGTGCCAGCGTAGCGGGAGTGGGCGAGCAGTACTTC. It is translated as CASVAGVGEQYF.

The chain is built from TRBV9 and TRBJ2-5, with D unresolved. Trimming removed 0 bases at V and 7 bases at J, with 16 bases between. Germline CDR1 SGDLS, CDR2 YYNGEE. This CDR3 comprises 15 residues. In DNA form, the CDR3 reads TGTGCCAGCAGCGTAGAAGGGCAGTCTTACTCGACCCAGTACTTC. It translates to CASSVEGQSYSTQYF.

Concerning this clonotype: At one boundary the junction diverges from the germline segment, which might be a read error. V gene TRBV7-2 combines with J gene TRBJ1-2; TRBD1 might be the D (5 bases). The CDR3 has 15 amino acids. Per the germline V gene, CDR1 is SGHTA and CDR2 is FQGNSA. CDR3 amino acids: CAGSPGTAKSVGYTF. Here the CDR3 DNA reads TGTGCCGGCAGCCCGGGGACGGCTAAAAGCGTAGGCTACACCTTC.

V is TRBV7-2 and J is TRBJ2-7; 7 nucleotides align to TRBD2. This CDR3 spans 14 amino acids. Germline V CDR1 and CDR2: SGHTA, FQGNSA. J was trimmed by 5 bases and V by 6 bases; bases with no gene match: 10. CDR3 region: CASSTGGFNDEQYF. CDR3 sequence (DNA): TGTGCCAGCAGTACGGGAGGATTTAATGACGAGCAGTACTTC.

The chain combines TRBV20-1 with TRBJ2-7; D is ambiguous. The CDR3 has 13 amino acids. Trimming took off 1 base at V and 0 bases at J, with 7 bases between the two ends. CDR1 is DFQATT, CDR2 SNEGSKA, per germline (reference sequence). The CDR3 here is CSARVLASYEQYF. CDR3 coding DNA: TGCAGTGCTAGAGTCTTAGCCTCCTACGAGCAGTACTTC.

This clonotype came up a few times. One junction end does not reproduce the germline sequence, and a read error may be involved. The chain recombines TRBV10-3 with TRBJ1-5, with a weak D call TRBD1 (5 bases). Germline V gives CDR1 ENHRY, CDR2 SYGVKD. This CDR3 is built from 14 residues. CDR3 in amino acids: CASSLRQLNQPQHF. CDR3 bases: TGTGCCAGCAGTCTCAGACAGCTCAATCAGCCCCAGCATTTT.